This TCR beta chain was sequenced during a study of identical twins. General study results and limits: Low generation-probability sequences were in excess among twin-shared out-of-frame alpha sequences. While abundant cord blood beta clonotypes carried fewer insertions, memory repertoires showed no such pattern. Models underpredicted monozygotic twin sharing of out-of-frame TCR alpha.

Trimming removed 5 bases from V and 4 bases from J, with 11 bases in between. The CDR3 length is 13 residues. Germline V gene data show CDR1 as MDHEN and CDR2 as SYDVKM. In TCRdb, the 5' RACE reads were re-called with MiXCR into one record per CDR3 protein. The sample has approximately 700,000 distinct CDR3 sequences, around 6% seen once. This clonotype came up a few times. The antigen remains unidentified. The sample consisted of naive T cells sorted from blood. The V call is TRBV28, the J call TRBJ1-2; D not certain. The sequence was collected from a man younger than 30 in good health. CDR3 DNA sequence: TGTGCCAGCAGTACCGCCGACATCTATGGCTACACCTTC. Amino acid sequence: CASSTADIYGYTF.